This T cell receptor (beta chain) was recorded in a study of cytomegalovirus exposure and HLA in healthy donors. As concerns this clone: Its antigen is currently unknown.

V lost 5 bases to trimming and J lost 6 bases, with 17 bases between them. The CDR3 loop spans 14 amino acids. Germline V CDR1 and CDR2: MRHNA, SNTAGT. Study-level findings and limits: One later analysis reportedly identified an Asian-associated ancestry cluster that showed fewer N-insertions than the approximately 600-donor mean.

PCR was performed using 60 Vbeta and 13 Jbeta primers. The repertoire was sequenced with immunoSEQ multiplex PCR; TCRdb's copy has only in-frame clones and lacks some. This table holds around 100,000 clones, approximately 81% found once. The sequencing input was PBMCs. The clonotype originates from a woman between 40 and 50 years old in good health and CMV-seropositive. This chain connects TRBV6-4 to TRBJ2-7, with a weak D call TRBD1 (6 bases). CDR3 amino acids: CASSHVNTGTEQYF. The CDR3 DNA follows: TGTGCCAGCAGTCACGTAAACACAGGGACCGAGCAGTACTTC.